The entry that follows covers one T cell receptor (beta chain) sequence. TCRdb keeps only in-frame clones here, not all; method: immunoSEQ multiplex PCR. The repertoire holds roughly 230,000 clones, roughly 80% seen once, with around 6.8% in the top ten. Deletions cut 1 base from V and 3 bases from J, with 4 bases between. Germline CDR1 is SGHVS and CDR2 is FQNEAQ. CDR3 length: 14 amino acids. The record originates from a study of blood T cell repertoires in COVID-19. About the research overall: Acute and convalescent COVID-19 samples came from the United States, Italy and Spain.

The sequencing input was peripheral blood. This TCR was recovered from a woman between 50 and 59 years old with acute or convalescent COVID-19. The chain joins TRBV7-8 to TRBJ2-6; D is ambiguous. CDR3: CASSLVRGANVLTF. The CDR3 DNA is TGTGCCAGCAGCTTAGTCCGTGGGGCCAACGTCCTGACTTTC. The full variable domain, completed using reference TRBV7-8 and TRBJ2-6, is GAGVSQSPRYKVAKRGQDVALRCDPISGHVSLFWYQQALGQGPEFLTYFQNEAQLDKSGLPSDRFFAERPEGSVSTLKIQRTQQEDSAVYLCASSLVRGANVLTFGAGSRLTVL.